These 13 T cell receptor beta chains came from one sample sequenced in a study of ipilimumab plus nivolumab after autologous stem cell transplantation. Here immunoSEQ multiplex PCR was the method, and the copy in TCRdb shows in-frame clones only, minus some. The sample has a few thousand clones, about 62% seen once. This specimen consisted of PBMCs, obtained in a trial of ipilimumab plus nivolumab as post-transplant consolidation. The receptors derive from a male donor with multiple myeloma.

The chain joins TRBV5-4 to TRBJ2-3; tentatively, D is TRBD1 (7 bases). Trimming pared 3 bases from V and 0 bases from J, leaving 11 bases between. The germline V gene has CDR1 SGHNT and CDR2 YYREEE (reference sequence). The CDR3 is made up of 15 amino acids. Here the CDR3 reads CASSSTGTSTDTQYF. The CDR3 DNA reads TGTGCCAGCAGCTCGACAGGGACTAGCACAGATACGCAGTATTTT.

The chain links TRBV23-1 to TRBJ2-3, with 7 nucleotides matching TRBD1. TRBV23-1 is identified as an open reading frame with a role that is uncertain. The J segment lost 4 bases and the V segment lost 3 bases, leaving 4 bases of the junction unmatched. There are 14 residues in the CDR3. The CDR3 DNA is TGCGCCAGCAGTCACAACAGGGGTTCAGATACGCAGTATTTT. Translating it yields CASSHNRGSDTQYF.

This chain joins TRBV7-6 and TRBJ2-1; D gene uncertain. The germline V gene encodes CDR1 SGHVS and CDR2 FNYEAQ. V gave up 10 bases and J gave up 2 bases, with 12 bases separating them. There are 13 residues in the CDR3. The CDR3 DNA sequence: TGTGCCATCCTGCAGAGCCCCTACAATGAGCAGTTCTTC. Translated, it gives CAILQSPYNEQFF.

The gene calls are TRBV2 and TRBJ1-1; D call uncertain. This CDR3 region has 15 residues. Trimming removed 4 bases from V and 1 base from J, with 13 bases in between. Germline loops: CDR1 SNHLY, CDR2 FYNNEI. This chain's CDR3 is CASSVSTATNTEAFF. The CDR3 coding sequence is TGTGCCAGCAGTGTCTCGACGGCCACGAACACTGAAGCTTTCTTT.

V and J are TRBV6-1 and TRBJ2-7, with D possibly matching TRBD2 (5 bases). V was shortened by 7 bases and J by 5 bases, with 18 bases between the two germline ends. The CDR3 covers 14 residues. Germline CDR1 MNHNS, CDR2 SASEGT. This CDR3 reads CASTTPRVSDEQYF. The CDR3 region has the DNA TGTGCCAGCACTACCCCGAGGGTCTCGGACGAGCAGTACTTC.

The chain employs TRBV6-5 and TRBJ1-1; D is undetermined. The CDR3 loop spans 13 amino acids. V lost 7 bases, J lost 1 base, and 10 bases lay in between. The germline CDR1 and CDR2 sequences are MNHEY and SVGAGI. CDR3: CASTLSGNTEAFF. The CDR3 nucleotides read TGTGCCAGCACCCTATCAGGGAACACTGAAGCTTTCTTT.

This clone was observed a handful of times. The rearrangement joins TRBV5-1 to TRBJ1-2; 9 nucleotides line up with TRBD1. Germline loops: CDR1 SGHRS, CDR2 YFSETQ. CDR3 length equals 15 residues. With 4 bases clipped from V and 4 bases from J, the junction kept 8 bases outside the gene matches. CDR3 in DNA: TGCGCCAGCAGCCGTCCGGGACAGGGTGCCTATGGCTACACCTTC. Its translation: CASSRPGQGAYGYTF.

The V call is TRBV28, the J call TRBJ1-1, with a possible D match to TRBD1 (5 bases). Germline loops: CDR1 MDHEN, CDR2 SYDVKM. The CDR3 has 14 amino acids. V lost 6 bases to trimming and J lost 1 base, with 12 bases between them. Here the CDR3 DNA reads TGTGCCAGCAGCCCGCAGGGCGGGAACACTGAAGCTTTCTTT. Its protein is CASSPQGGNTEAFF.

Remarks on this clone: The same CDR3 arises from other DNA sequences in this sample as well. The J gene is TRBJ2-5, the V gene TRBV9; 7 bases fit TRBD2. The CDR3 is 16 amino acids. Looked up from germline, CDR1 is SGDLS and CDR2 is YYNGEE. V gave up 7 bases and J gave up 5 bases; unmatched junction bases: 17. The CDR3 sequence: CASPEDTSATRETQYF. The CDR3 DNA reads as TGTGCCAGCCCCGAAGATACTAGCGCGACCAGGGAGACCCAGTACTTC.

The chain has TRBV9 and TRBJ1-1; D is perhaps TRBD1 (5 bases). The length of the CDR3 is 15 residues. Trimming stripped 4 bases from V and 4 bases from J, with 17 bases between. The germline V gene encodes CDR1 SGDLS and CDR2 YYNGEE. DNA for the CDR3: TGTGCCAGCAGCCCTCGTACGGGGGTAGGCACTGAAGCTTTCTTT. Protein: CASSPRTGVGTEAFF.

CDR3 protein: CASSYSRQGETQYF. CDR3 sequence (DNA): TGTGCCAGCAGTTACTCTCGCCAGGGGGAGACCCAGTACTTC. The chain couples TRBV6-5 to TRBJ2-5; D perhaps matches TRBD1 (6 bases). Trimming removed 0 bases from V and 5 bases from J, with 10 bases in between. The CDR3 has 14 residues. Germline CDR1 MNHEY, CDR2 SVGAGI.

This clone came up a few times. The chain employs TRBV5-1 and TRBJ2-5; D is possibly TRBD2 (6 bases). Germline V CDR1 and CDR2: SGHRS, YFSETQ. Between the trimmed V and J ends, which lost 2 bases and 1 base, there was a span of 12 bases. This CDR3 comprises 15 residues. The CDR3 bases are TGCGCCAGCAGCTTAGGTAACGGGGGCCAAGAGACCCAGTACTTC. It is translated as CASSLGNGGQETQYF.

This clone is deemed large. The chain uses TRBV9 and TRBJ2-2; 8 bases align to TRBD1. The CDR3 covers 13 residues. V lost 6 bases to trimming and J lost 5 bases; unmatched junction nucleotides: 3. Per germline, CDR1 SGDLS and CDR2 YYNGEE. The CDR3 region is CASNTGGTGELFF. CDR3 DNA: TGTGCCAGCAACACAGGGGGTACCGGGGAGCTGTTTTTT.